These T cell receptor beta chains were read from a single sample in a study of regulatory T cells in long-lasting Graves disease. TCRdb called the multiplex PCR reads again in MiXCR, with one record for every CDR3 protein. Found here are about 620,000 distinct CDR3 sequences, 15% to 20% of them singletons; the top ten hold approximately 18%. Another study also made use of these data, one on T cells in Graves' hyperthyroidism and ophthalmopathy.

The input for sequencing was peripheral blood mononuclear cells (PBMCs), taken at new diagnosis, from a patient treated with antithyroid drugs. The receptors originated from a woman younger than 45 with Graves disease. Each CDR3 is given with its conserved first and last residue. A D gene is named only where the DNA matches it firmly. Only part of the rows carry a size: once, few, many, or a class if the clone is expanded.

V,D,J,size,DNA,CDR3
TRBV5-5,-,TRBJ2-3,-,TGCGCCAGCAGCCGACTCCCCAGCGGGCCTTTTACGCAGTATTTT,CASSRLPSGPFTQYF
TRBV6-5,TRBD2,TRBJ2-5,few,TGTGCCAGCAGTTACTCGGCGGGGGGGCCAAAAGAGACCCAGTACTTC,CASSYSAGGPKETQYF
TRBV29-1,-,TRBJ2-3,few,TGCAGCGTACTGAAAACCCGGACTCACATAGGGCGGGGGGGGACAGGCGATACGCAGTATTTT,CSVLKTRTHIGRGGTGDTQYF
TRBV30,-,TRBJ2-7,-,TGTGCCTGGAGTGTCTGGGACGGAGAGCAGTACTTC,CAWSVWDGEQYF
TRBV6-1,-,TRBJ1-3,many,TGTGCCAGCAGTCGCCTCGGGGGCAGCTCTGGAAACACCATATATTTT,CASSRLGGSSGNTIYF
TRBV5-1,-,TRBJ2-3,-,TGCGCCAGCAGCTTCACGGGCAATACGCAGTATTTT,CASSFTGNTQYF
TRBV7-8,TRBD1,TRBJ2-7,many,TGTGCCAGCAGCTTTGTGGGACAGGTCCTCTACGAGCAGTACTTC,CASSFVGQVLYEQYF
TRBV9,-,TRBJ1-1,few,TGTGCCAGCAGCGTAGTGTTGGGGGGGGGCCTTAACGCTGAAGCTTTCTTT,CASSVVLGGGLNAEAFF
TRBV12-3/TRBV12-4,-,TRBJ1-5,many,TGTGCCAGCAGTGCAGGGTACACAAATCAGCCCCAGCATTTT,CASSAGYTNQPQHF
TRBV6-1,-,TRBJ2-7,many,TGTGCCAGCACCCCGACCTGGACAGTGAACTACGAGCAGTACTTC,CASTPTWTVNYEQYF
TRBV6-1,-,TRBJ2-7,few,TGTGCCAGCAGTGGCACGGGAGTCGCCGCCTACGAGCAGTACTTC,CASSGTGVAAYEQYF
TRBV5-1,TRBD1,TRBJ2-3,few,TGCGCCAGCAGCCAGGGGGAGCCGCGAGATACGCAGTATTTT,CASSQGEPRDTQYF
TRBV12-3/TRBV12-4,-,TRBJ2-1,-,TGTGCCAGCAGTTTAGCATACGGAGAAACTGAGCAGTTCTTC,CASSLAYGETEQFF
TRBV12-3/TRBV12-4,TRBD1,TRBJ2-1,few,TGTGCCAGCAGCCCCCGGGACAGGGGGATCATTGAGCAGTTCTTC,CASSPRDRGIIEQFF
TRBV6-1,TRBD1,TRBJ1-4,few,TGTGCCAGCAGGCTGACAGGGGGCTCAGAAAAACTGTTTTTT,CASRLTGGSEKLFF
TRBV6-5,-,TRBJ1-4,many,TGTGCCAGCAGTTCAGGGGACTGGCGTAATGAAAAACTGTTTTTT,CASSSGDWRNEKLFF
TRBV18,-,TRBJ1-1,-,TGTACCAGCTCCGCAAATCCCCGGGCCCCTGAAGCTTTCTTT,CTSSANPRAPEAFF
TRBV19,-,TRBJ1-2,-,TGTGCCAGCACGTCTTTCGGCTACACCTTC,CASTSFGYTF
TRBV20-1,-,TRBJ1-4,many,TGCAGTGCAAACGCGGACGGTCGTAATGAAAAACTGTTTTTT,CSANADGRNEKLFF
TRBV7-9,TRBD2,TRBJ2-7,many,TGTGCCAGCAGCCTCTCGGGACTAGCGGGAGAGCAGTACTTC,CASSLSGLAGEQYF
TRBV27,-,TRBJ2-7,many,TGTGCCAGCAGTATCGTGACCGGGACGCTAGCCTACGAGCAGTACTTC,CASSIVTGTLAYEQYF
TRBV6-1,-,TRBJ2-5,-,TGTGCCAGCCGAGGATACCGGACAGCTCAAGAGACCCAGTACTTC,CASRGYRTAQETQYF
TRBV10-1,-,TRBJ2-7,-,TGCGCCAGCAGTGAGTCTTCGAGGGTGGGGTCAGCCTACGAGCAGTACTTC,CASSESSRVGSAYEQYF
TRBV27,TRBD1,TRBJ2-6,-,TGTGCCAGCAGAAGGGGGACAGGGGGAGGTTCTGGGGCCAACGTCCTGACTTTC,CASRRGTGGGSGANVLTF
TRBV28,TRBD1,TRBJ2-6,-,TGTGCCAGCAGTTCATTCTCCCCGGGACAGGGGAGGACTGGGGCCAACGTCCTGACTTTC,CASSSFSPGQGRTGANVLTF
TRBV30,-,TRBJ2-7,many,TGTGCCTGGAGTGATCTGATCTACGAGCAGTACTTC,CAWSDLIYEQYF
TRBV3-1,-,TRBJ1-1,many,TGTGCCAGCAGCCATGACGGCGGGGCTTTCTTT,CASSHDGGAFF
TRBV12-3/TRBV12-4,TRBD1,TRBJ2-7,few,TGTGCCAGCGGAACCCAAGGGGGCTCATCCTACGAGCAGTACTTC,CASGTQGGSSYEQYF
TRBV12-3/TRBV12-4,TRBD1,TRBJ2-4,many,TGTGCCAGCAGTTTATCGGGCGGGACAGGGGGCTACAACATTCAGTACTTC,CASSLSGGTGGYNIQYF
TRBV19,TRBD1,TRBJ1-2,-,TGTGCCAGTACCAGACAGGGGCTAAACTATGGCTACACCTTC,CASTRQGLNYGYTF
TRBV20-1,-,TRBJ1-5,-,TGCAGTGCTAAGAGCGGTCCCAGCAATCAGCCCCAGCATTTT,CSAKSGPSNQPQHF
TRBV20-1,TRBD2,TRBJ2-3,-,TGCAGTGCTAGAGATTTGGCTAGCGGACCCACAGATACGCAGTATTTT,CSARDLASGPTDTQYF
TRBV4-1,-,TRBJ2-2,-,TGCGCCAGCAGCCAAGAAGAAGGACTGAACACCGGGGAGCTGTTTTTT,CASSQEEGLNTGELFF
TRBV5-1,TRBD1,TRBJ2-3,few,TGCGCCAGCAGCTTACAGACAGGGTCGCGCACAGATACGCAGTATTTT,CASSLQTGSRTDTQYF
TRBV27,TRBD1,TRBJ1-1,many,TGTGCCAGCAGTACCAGGACAGGTCAAGCTTTCTTT,CASSTRTGQAFF
TRBV14,-,TRBJ2-1,few,TGTGCCAGCAGCCAAGGCGGGTCATTTCGCTACAATGAGCAGTTCTTC,CASSQGGSFRYNEQFF